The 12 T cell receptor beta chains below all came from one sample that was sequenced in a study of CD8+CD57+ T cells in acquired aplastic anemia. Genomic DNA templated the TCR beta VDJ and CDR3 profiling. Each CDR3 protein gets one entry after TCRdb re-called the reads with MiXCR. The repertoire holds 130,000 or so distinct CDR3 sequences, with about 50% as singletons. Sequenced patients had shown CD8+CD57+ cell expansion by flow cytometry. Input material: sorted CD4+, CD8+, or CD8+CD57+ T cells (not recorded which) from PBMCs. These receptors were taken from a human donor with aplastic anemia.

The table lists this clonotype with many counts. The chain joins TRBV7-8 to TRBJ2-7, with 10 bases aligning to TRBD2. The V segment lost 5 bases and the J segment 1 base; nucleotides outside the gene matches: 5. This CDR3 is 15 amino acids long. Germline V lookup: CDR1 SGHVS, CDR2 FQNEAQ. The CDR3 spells CASSQTSGQSYEQYF. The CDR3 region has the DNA TGTGCCAGCAGCCAGACTAGCGGGCAATCCTACGAGCAGTACTTC.

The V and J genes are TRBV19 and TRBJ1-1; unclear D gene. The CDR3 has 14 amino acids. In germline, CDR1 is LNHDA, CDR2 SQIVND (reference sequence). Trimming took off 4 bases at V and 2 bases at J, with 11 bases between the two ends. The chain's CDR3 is CASSTSAVNTEAFF. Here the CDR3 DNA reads TGTGCCAGTAGTACCTCGGCGGTAAACACTGAAGCTTTCTTT.

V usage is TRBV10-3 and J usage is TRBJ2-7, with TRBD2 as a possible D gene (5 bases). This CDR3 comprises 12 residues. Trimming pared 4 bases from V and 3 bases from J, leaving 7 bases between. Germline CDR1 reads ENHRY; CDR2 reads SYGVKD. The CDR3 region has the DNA TGTGCCATCAGTGGTGACTACTACGAGCAGTACTTC. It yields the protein CAISGDYYEQYF.

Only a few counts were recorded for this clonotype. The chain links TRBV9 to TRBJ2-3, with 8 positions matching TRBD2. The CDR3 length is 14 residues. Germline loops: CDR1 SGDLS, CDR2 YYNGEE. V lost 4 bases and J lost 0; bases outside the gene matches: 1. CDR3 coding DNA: TGTGCCAGCAGCAAGCGGGGGAGCACAGATACGCAGTATTTT. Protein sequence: CASSKRGSTDTQYF.

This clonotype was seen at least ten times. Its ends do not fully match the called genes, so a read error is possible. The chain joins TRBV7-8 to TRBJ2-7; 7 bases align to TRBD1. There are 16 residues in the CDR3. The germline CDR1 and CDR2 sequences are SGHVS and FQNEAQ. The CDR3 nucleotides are TGTGCCAGCAGCTTAGATAGTACAGGGGTCTCCCACGAGCAGTACTTC. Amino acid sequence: CASSLDSTGVSHEQYF.

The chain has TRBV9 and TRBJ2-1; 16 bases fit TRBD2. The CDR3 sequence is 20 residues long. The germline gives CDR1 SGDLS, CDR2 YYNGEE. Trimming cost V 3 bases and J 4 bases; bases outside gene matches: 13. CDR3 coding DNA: TGTGCCAGCAGCGCTCCGGTAGGGACTAGCGGGAGGGCCGCGTACAATGAGCAGTTCTTC. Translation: CASSAPVGTSGRAAYNEQFF.

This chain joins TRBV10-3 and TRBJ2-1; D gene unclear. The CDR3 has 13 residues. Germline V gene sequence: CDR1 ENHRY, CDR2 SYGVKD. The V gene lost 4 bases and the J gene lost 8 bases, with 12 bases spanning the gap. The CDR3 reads CAISGRIVDEQFF. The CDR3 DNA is TGTGCCATCAGTGGAAGGATTGTCGATGAGCAGTTCTTC.

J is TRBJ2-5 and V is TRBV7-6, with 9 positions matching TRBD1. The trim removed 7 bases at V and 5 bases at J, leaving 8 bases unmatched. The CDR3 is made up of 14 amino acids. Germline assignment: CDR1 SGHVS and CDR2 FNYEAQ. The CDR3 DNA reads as TGTGCCAGCACCCCGACAGGGGGTCGGGAGACCCAGTACTTC. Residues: CASTPTGGRETQYF.

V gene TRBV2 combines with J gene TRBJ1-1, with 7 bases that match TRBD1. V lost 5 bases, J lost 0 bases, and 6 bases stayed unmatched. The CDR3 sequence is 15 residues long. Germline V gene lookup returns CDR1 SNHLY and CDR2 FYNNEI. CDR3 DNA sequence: TGTGCCAGCAGTTTGGCCGGGACAGTGAACACTGAAGCTTTCTTT. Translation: CASSLAGTVNTEAFF.

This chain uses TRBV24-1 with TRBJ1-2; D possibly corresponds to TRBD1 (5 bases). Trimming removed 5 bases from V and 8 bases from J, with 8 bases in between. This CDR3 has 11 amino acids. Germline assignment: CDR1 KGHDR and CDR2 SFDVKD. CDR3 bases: TGTGCCACCAGTGGAGGGGACGGCTACACCTTC. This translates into CATSGGDGYTF.

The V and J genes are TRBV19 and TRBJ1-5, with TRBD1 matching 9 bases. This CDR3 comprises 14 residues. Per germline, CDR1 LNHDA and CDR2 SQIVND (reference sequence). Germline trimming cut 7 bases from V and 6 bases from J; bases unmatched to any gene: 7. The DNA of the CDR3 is TGTGCCAGTAAATATACAGGGGGCGGTCAGCCCCAGCATTTT. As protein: CASKYTGGGQPQHF.

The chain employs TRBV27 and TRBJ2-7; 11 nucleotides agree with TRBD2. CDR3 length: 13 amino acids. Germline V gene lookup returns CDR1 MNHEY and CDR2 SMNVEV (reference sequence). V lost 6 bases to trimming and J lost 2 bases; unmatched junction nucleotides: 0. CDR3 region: CASRLAGAYEQYF. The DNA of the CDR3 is TGTGCCAGCAGACTAGCGGGGGCCTACGAGCAGTACTTC.